The 30 T cell receptor beta chains below all came from one sample that was sequenced in a study of blood T cell repertoires in COVID-19. Measured with immunoSEQ multiplex PCR; TCRdb has only the in-frame clones, and not every one. The table records roughly 160,000 clones, around 82% of them present only once. Sequenced: peripheral blood. These receptors came from a man older than 75 with COVID-19, enrolled during active disease.

The chain recombines TRBV6-6 with TRBJ1-6, with a weak D call TRBD1 (6 bases). Germline loops: CDR1 MNHNY, CDR2 SVGAGI (reference sequence). CDR3 length: 17 amino acids. Trimming removed 5 bases at V and 8 bases at J, with 22 bases between. The CDR3 nucleotides read TGTGCCAGCAGTCGTAGACAGGTCAGGATCATTCATTCACCCCTCCACTTT. It translates to CASSRRQVRIIHSPLHF.

The genes are TRBV5-1 and TRBJ1-5; no firm D call. The V end was cut by 5 bases, the J end by 10 bases, with 19 bases between. CDR1 and CDR2 (germline): SGHRS, YFSETQ. The CDR3 has 14 amino acids. The CDR3 DNA follows: TGCGCCAGCAGGCGTGACCGGCCCGACTCTCCCCAGCATTTT. The encoded protein is CASRRDRPDSPQHF.

CDR3: CASSLVGNQYNEAFF. DNA for the CDR3: TGCGCCAGCAGCTTGGTGGGCAACCAATACAACGAAGCTTTCTTT. The gene calls are TRBV5-1 and TRBJ1-1; no clear D gene. The CDR3 is made up of 15 amino acids. The germline V and J ends were trimmed by 0 bases and 8 bases, with 17 bases remaining between them. Germline lookup yields CDR1 SGHRS and CDR2 YFSETQ.

This chain connects TRBV7-2 to TRBJ1-1; 10 bases agree with TRBD1. The junction had 1 base not matched to a gene; V was cut back by 3 bases and J by 3 bases. The germline V gene encodes CDR1 SGHTA and CDR2 FQGNSA. The CDR3 contains 14 residues. CDR3 coding DNA: TGTGCCAGCAGCTTGGACAGGGGGGACACTGAAGCTTTCTTT. Protein: CASSLDRGDTEAFF.

This sequence joins TRBV7-2 and TRBJ1-5, with a weak D call TRBD1 (5 bases). Germline CDR1 and CDR2: SGHTA and FQGNSA. The CDR3 contains 15 residues. V dropped 1 base and J dropped 7 bases, with 14 bases sitting between them. CDR3 amino acids: CASSLEARVGQPQHF. DNA of the CDR3: TGTGCCAGCAGCTTAGAGGCCAGGGTCGGACAGCCCCAGCATTTT.

The V and J genes are TRBV19 and TRBJ1-6, with 10 positions matching TRBD1. CDR1 is LNHDA, CDR2 SQIVND, per germline (reference sequence). V shed 5 bases and J 8 bases; nucleotides not matched to a gene: 6. The CDR3 runs 15 residues. Here the CDR3 DNA reads TGTGCCAGTAGTGCCATGACAGGGGGCGATTCACCCCTCCACTTT. Protein: CASSAMTGGDSPLHF.

The rearrangement joins TRBV10-3 to TRBJ2-7; 7 nucleotides agree with TRBD1. V lost 4 bases to trimming and J lost 2 bases; unmatched junction nucleotides: 5. The CDR3 covers 14 residues. Germline values: CDR1 ENHRY, CDR2 SYGVKD. Written as DNA, the CDR3 is TGTGCCATCAGTGGGGGACAGCCACCCTACGAGCAGTACTTC. Amino acids: CAISGGQPPYEQYF.

V and J are TRBV5-1 and TRBJ2-7; D ambiguous. Trimming cost V 1 base and J 0 bases, with 8 bases left between them. Germline V gene lookup returns CDR1 SGHRS and CDR2 YFSETQ. This CDR3 region has 14 residues. The CDR3 DNA sequence: TGCGCCAGCAGCTTGTCCCCTGTCTCCTACGAGCAGTACTTC. Translating it yields CASSLSPVSYEQYF.

This clone was detected once. This rearrangement joins TRBV15 to TRBJ2-7; 9 nucleotides align to TRBD2. The V gene's germline CDR1 is LNHNV and CDR2 YYDKDF (reference sequence). There are 14 residues in the CDR3. The trim removed 4 bases at V and 4 bases at J, leaving 5 bases unmatched. CDR3 nucleotide sequence: TGTGCCACCAGCAAAGGACTAGCGCCGTACGAGCAGTACTTC. This gives the protein CATSKGLAPYEQYF.

The chain uses TRBV3-1 (or the pseudogene TRBV3-2) and TRBJ1-4; D perhaps matches TRBD1 (6 bases). The CDR3 length is 15 residues. Germline V gene sequence: CDR1 LGHDT, CDR2 YNNKEL (reference sequence). V lost 0 bases to trimming and J lost 8 bases, with 13 bases between them. The CDR3 protein is CASSQDVSGEEKLFF. The CDR3 DNA follows: TGTGCCAGCAGCCAAGACGTGTCAGGGGAAGAAAAACTGTTTTTT.

The V gene is TRBV4-3, the J gene TRBJ2-5, with 8 nucleotides matching TRBD2. The CDR3 extends over 15 amino acids. Germline CDR1 reads LGHNA; CDR2 reads YSLEER. Losses at the gene ends were 0 bases for V and 2 bases for J; bases not matched to a gene: 2. This chain's CDR3 is CASSQEGGGQETQYF. The CDR3 DNA reads TGCGCCAGCAGCCAAGAAGGCGGGGGGCAAGAGACCCAGTACTTC.

This chain uses TRBV5-1 with TRBJ2-2; 12 nucleotides match TRBD2. Germline CDR1 SGHRS, CDR2 YFSETQ. The CDR3 consists of 15 residues. The J segment lost 4 bases and the V segment lost 6 bases, leaving 4 bases of the junction unmatched. CDR3 nucleotides: TGCGCCAGCACCGGACTAGCGGGGTTCACCGGGGAGCTGTTTTTT. The encoded protein is CASTGLAGFTGELFF.

The chain employs TRBV15 and TRBJ1-2, with TRBD1 matching over 10 bases. The CDR3 loop spans 17 amino acids. J gave up 7 bases and V 1 base, and 12 bases lay outside the gene matches. CDR1 and CDR2 (germline): LNHNV, YYDKDF (reference sequence). The CDR3 DNA reads as TGTGCCACCAGCAGAGGCGGGACAGGGGCCCGACCGGGTGGCTACACCTTC. Amino acid sequence: CATSRGGTGARPGGYTF.

The chain employs TRBV7-3 and TRBJ2-3, with D possibly TRBD1 on 5 matching bases. V gave up 6 bases and J gave up 5 bases, with 15 bases separating them. This CDR3 comprises 14 residues. Germline-derived CDR1 and CDR2 are SGHTA and FQGTGA. The CDR3 nucleotides read TGTGCCAGCAGGACTCAGGGTGCCGGAGATACGCAGTATTTT. Translated: CASRTQGAGDTQYF.

The V call is TRBV5-1, the J call TRBJ2-3; 7 bases line up with TRBD1. The germline V gene has CDR1 SGHRS and CDR2 YFSETQ. The V and J ends lost 3 bases and 7 bases, in that order; junction bases with no gene match: 8. CDR3 length: 14 residues. The CDR3 reads CASSSRTGSNTQYF. CDR3 DNA sequence: TGCGCCAGCAGCTCGAGGACAGGTTCAAATACGCAGTATTTT.

This sequence joins TRBV7-2 and TRBJ1-2; D is unresolved. Trimming took off 3 bases at V and 10 bases at J, with 12 bases between the two ends. Germline CDR1 reads SGHTA; CDR2 reads FQGNSA. The CDR3 is 12 residues long. The CDR3 loop is CASSFPGLDYTF. The CDR3 coding sequence is TGTGCCAGCAGCTTCCCGGGGTTGGACTACACCTTC. Full variable domain (outside the CDR3, taken from reference TRBV7-2 and TRBJ1-2): GAGVSQSPSNKVTEKGKDVELRCDPISGHTALYWYRQSLGQGLEFLIYFQGNSAPDKSGLPSDRFSAERTGGSVSTLTIQRTQQEDSAVYLCASSFPGLDYTFGSGTRLTVV.

The chain links TRBV19 to TRBJ2-5, with 12 bases lining up with TRBD2. Trimming at V came to 6 bases and at J to 2 bases, leaving 4 bases not matched to a gene. Germline loops: CDR1 LNHDA, CDR2 SQIVND (reference sequence). This CDR3 has 15 residues. CDR3: CASRPTSGGQETQYF. The CDR3 DNA reads as TGTGCCAGTAGACCCACTAGCGGGGGGCAAGAGACCCAGTACTTC.

The rearrangement joins TRBV11-2 to TRBJ1-6; TRBD1 aligns across 7 bases. The CDR3 runs to 15 residues. CDR1 is SGHAT and CDR2 is FQNNGV in the germline V gene. The ends lost 1 base at V and 7 bases at J; junction bases unmatched: 4. The CDR3 loop reads CASSLVRGRNSPLHF. The CDR3 DNA follows: TGTGCCAGCAGCTTAGTAAGGGGGCGGAATTCACCCCTCCACTTT. Full variable domain (missing parts from reference TRBV11-2 and TRBJ1-6): EAGVAQSPRYKIIEKRQSVAFWCNPISGHATLYWYQQILGQGPKLLIQFQNNGVVDDSQLPKDRFSAERLKGVDSTLKIQPAKLEDSAVYLCASSLVRGRNSPLHFGNGTRLTVT.

The CDR3 DNA follows: TGCGCCAGCAGCTCCGGACAGGGGGTCCTTAATCCCCCCCTCCACTTT. Its protein product is CASSSGQGVLNPPLHF. The chain links TRBV5-1 to TRBJ1-6; 10 positions match TRBD1. CDR1 SGHRS and CDR2 YFSETQ come from the germline V gene. The CDR3 extends over 16 amino acids. V lost 3 bases, J lost 13 bases, and 13 bases stayed unmatched. The full variable domain, in which reference TRBV5-1 and TRBJ1-6 provide the parts outside the CDR3, is KAGVTQTPRYLIKTRGQQVTLSCSPISGHRSVSWYQQTPGQGLQFLFEYFSETQRNKGNFPGRFSGRQFSNSRSEMNVSTLELGDSALYLCASSSGQGVLNPPLHFGNGTRLTVT.

The chain employs TRBV3-1 (or the pseudogene TRBV3-2) and TRBJ1-2; possible D gene TRBD1, 6 bases. The germline CDR1 and CDR2 sequences are LGHDT and YNNKEL (reference sequence). This CDR3 is 15 amino acids long. V was shortened by 5 bases and J by 7 bases, with 20 bases between the two germline ends. CDR3 nucleotides: TGTGCCAGCAGCGCCCGGACAGAACCAACAGGTGGCTACACCTTC. As protein: CASSARTEPTGGYTF.

The rearrangement links TRBV7-2 to TRBJ1-6, with D unclear. Germline loops: CDR1 SGHTA, CDR2 FQGNSA. Trimming took off 5 bases at V and 4 bases at J, with 3 bases between the two ends. The CDR3 has 12 amino acids. CDR3 bases: TGTGCCAGCAGCCGGTATAATTCACCCCTCCACTTT. This codes for CASSRYNSPLHF.

The V call is TRBV29-1, the J call TRBJ2-3; TRBD2 matches 10 bases. Germline CDR1 and CDR2: SQVTM and ANQGSEA. CDR3 length: 18 amino acids. J was trimmed by 4 bases and V by 4 bases; bases with no gene match: 17. The CDR3 DNA follows: TGCAGCGTTGCGGAACAGGGTTCTAGCGGGGGCTGGGCAGATACGCAGTATTTT. Its translation is CSVAEQGSSGGWADTQYF.

CDR3 region: CASSYADTNYGYTF. The CDR3 DNA reads as TGTGCCAGCAGTTACGCAGATACTAACTATGGCTACACCTTC. The V and J genes are TRBV6-5 and TRBJ1-2; D ambiguous. The V end lost 2 bases, the J end lost 0 bases, and 7 bases lay between the germline ends. CDR1 and CDR2 from the germline V gene are MNHEY and SVGAGI. This CDR3 spans 14 amino acids.

CDR3 in DNA: TGTGCCAGCAGCCTTAAACGGGACACTGAAGCTTTCTTT. This encodes CASSLKRDTEAFF. This chain links TRBV27 with TRBJ1-1; D not resolved. The germline V gene has CDR1 MNHEY and CDR2 SMNVEV (reference sequence). The CDR3 has 13 residues. Trimming took 6 bases from V and 3 from J, leaving 11 bases between them.

The chain uses TRBV6-5 and TRBJ1-1; 7 bases are shared with TRBD1. The J segment lost 1 base and the V segment lost 3 bases, leaving 2 bases of the junction unmatched. In germline, CDR1 is MNHEY, CDR2 SVGAGI. The CDR3 spans 14 residues. CDR3 region: CASSYRQGNTEAFF. CDR3 DNA sequence: TGTGCCAGCAGTTATCGACAGGGGAACACTGAAGCTTTCTTT.

Remarks on this clone: This CDR3 is also generated by other DNA sequences in the sample. The chain couples TRBV25-1 to TRBJ1-3, with D hard to call. Per the germline V gene, CDR1 is MGHDK and CDR2 is SYGVNS. There are 15 residues in the CDR3. Trimming cost V 7 bases and J 0 bases, with 13 bases left between them. This chain's CDR3 is CASTSGLNSGNTIYF. In DNA, the CDR3 is TGTGCCAGCACCTCAGGACTTAACTCTGGAAACACCATATATTTT.

The rearrangement joins TRBV6-1 to TRBJ1-1, with unresolved D. The length of the CDR3 is 14 residues. The germline CDR1 and CDR2 sequences are MNHNS and SASEGT. The ends were cut back, 2 bases at V and 0 bases at J, with 7 bases in the middle. CDR3: CASSERSMNTEAFF. CDR3 nucleotides: TGTGCCAGCAGTGAAAGGAGCATGAACACTGAAGCTTTCTTT.

This chain uses TRBV9 with TRBJ2-1; possibly TRBD2 for D (6 bases). Trimming took 2 bases from V and 0 from J, leaving 9 bases between them. The CDR3 covers 15 residues. Germline lookup yields CDR1 SGDLS and CDR2 YYNGEE. CDR3 in amino acids: CASSVGTFSYNEQFF. The DNA of the CDR3 is TGTGCCAGCAGCGTCGGGACTTTCTCCTACAATGAGCAGTTCTTC.

CDR3 sequence (DNA): TGTGCCAGCAGTCCCGCAGATACGCAGTATTTT. Translating gives CASSPADTQYF. The rearrangement joins TRBV2 to TRBJ2-3, with D hard to call. There are 11 residues in the CDR3. Trimming pared 5 bases from V and 4 bases from J, leaving 4 bases between. CDR1 and CDR2 from the germline V gene are SNHLY and FYNNEI.

This clone was found a few times. The genes are TRBV7-9 and TRBJ2-5; D call uncertain. The germline V gene encodes CDR1 SEHNR and CDR2 FQNEAQ (reference sequence). CDR3 size: 12 residues. V lost 0 bases to trimming and J lost 5 bases, with 4 bases between them. DNA of the CDR3: TGTGCCAGCAGCTTAGCCTCGGAGACCCAGTACTTC. Its protein product is CASSLASETQYF.